These 14 T cell receptor beta chains share one sample of origin, sequenced in a study of T-cell memory formation after mild COVID-19. TCRdb analysed the 5' RACE reads with MiXCR anew, one entry per CDR3 protein. In the table there are approximately 100,000 distinct CDR3 sequences, about 17% of which are singletons. Sample: PBMCs or a T cell subset sorted from them (not recorded which). The receptors come from an adult woman who had mild COVID-19 (a few samples of this study predate the infection). Cell type and time point are not known.

V gene TRBV7-9 combines with J gene TRBJ2-3, with TRBD1 as a possible D gene (5 bases). The CDR3 contains 15 residues. V lost 5 bases, J lost 0 bases, and 12 bases lay in between. Germline CDR1 and CDR2: SEHNR and FQNEAQ (reference sequence). The chain's CDR3 is CASSQGTASTDTQYF. CDR3 DNA sequence: TGTGCCAGCAGCCAGGGAACAGCTAGCACAGATACGCAGTATTTT.

The chain carries TRBV6-4 and TRBJ2-2; D unclear. CDR3 length equals 16 residues. Trimming shortened V by 6 bases and J by 1 base, and 15 bases separated the two germline ends. From germline, CDR1 is MRHNA and CDR2 SNTAGT. The CDR3: CASSEDRGKNTGELFF. The CDR3 nucleotides read TGTGCCAGCAGCGAGGACCGCGGCAAGAACACCGGGGAGCTGTTTTTT.

The table lists this clonotype with a few counts. Written as DNA, the CDR3 is TGTGCCAGCAGCCAAGGAAGGGGACGGGACACCGGGGAGCTGTTTTTT. Amino acid sequence: CASSQGRGRDTGELFF. The chain is built from TRBV4-2 and TRBJ2-2; D may match TRBD1 or TRBD2 (5 bases each). The CDR3 runs 16 residues. V was clipped by 1 base and J by 3 bases, with 12 bases between them. Germline V gene lookup returns CDR1 LGHNA and CDR2 YNFKEQ.

The chain combines TRBV5-1 with TRBJ2-7, with TRBD1 matching over 9 bases. The CDR3 extends over 15 amino acids. The V gene end was trimmed by 4 bases and the J gene end by 3 bases; junction bases not matched to a gene: 8. CDR1 SGHRS and CDR2 YFSETQ come from the germline V gene. CDR3 region: CASSTYSTGGYEQYF. CDR3 in DNA: TGCGCCAGCAGCACCTACTCGACAGGGGGCTACGAGCAGTACTTC.

The rearrangement links TRBV9 to TRBJ2-1, with TRBD2 matching 7 bases. The J segment lost 2 bases and the V segment lost 4 bases, leaving 9 bases of the junction unmatched. Per the germline V gene, CDR1 is SGDLS and CDR2 is YYNGEE. This CDR3 spans 16 amino acids. CDR3 protein: CASSPTGGDPYNEQFF. Written as DNA, the CDR3 is TGTGCCAGCAGCCCCACTGGGGGGGATCCCTACAATGAGCAGTTCTTC. Full variable domain (missing parts from reference TRBV9 and TRBJ2-1): DSGVTQTPKHLITATGQRVTLRCSPRSGDLSVYWYQQSLDQGLQFLIQYYNGEERAKGNILERFSAQQFPDLHSELNLSSLELGDSALYFCASSPTGGDPYNEQFFGPGTRLTVL.

The sample holds a few counts of this clonotype. This chain joins TRBV5-4 and TRBJ1-1; tentative D call: TRBD1 (5 bases). This CDR3 has 15 amino acids. In germline, CDR1 is SGHNT, CDR2 YYREEE (reference sequence). Trimming pared 0 bases from V and 3 bases from J, leaving 12 bases between. CDR3 nucleotides: TGTGCCAGCAGCTTGGGGGCGGAGGGACACACTGAAGCTTTCTTT. This sequence encodes CASSLGAEGHTEAFF.

The V gene is TRBV27, the J gene TRBJ2-7; D possibly matches TRBD1 or TRBD2 (5 bases each). Germline CDR1 reads MNHEY; CDR2 reads SMNVEV (reference sequence). The ends were cut back, 2 bases at V and 5 bases at J, with 13 bases in the middle. The CDR3 sequence is 14 residues long. CDR3 sequence reads: CASSLRGPNHEQYF. CDR3 DNA sequence: TGTGCCAGCAGTTTACGGGGACCAAACCACGAGCAGTACTTC.

The genes are TRBV12-3 or TRBV12-4 and TRBJ2-1; 11 positions agree with TRBD2. Trimming at V came to 3 bases and at J to 4 bases, leaving 11 bases not matched to a gene. The CDR3 loop spans 18 amino acids. The CDR3 loop is CASSFSGGAPPPYNEQFF. The CDR3 coding sequence is TGTGCCAGCAGTTTTAGCGGGGGGGCCCCACCCCCGTACAATGAGCAGTTCTTC.

The sample holds a few counts of this clonotype. The rearrangement uses TRBV5-1 and TRBJ2-7; TRBD2 agrees at 14 bases. From germline, CDR1 is SGHRS and CDR2 YFSETQ. The V and J ends lost 1 base and 5 bases, in that order; junction bases with no gene match: 5. The CDR3 runs to 16 residues. The CDR3 loop is CASSLLPGLAGDEQYF. In DNA form, the CDR3 reads TGCGCCAGCAGCTTGCTCCCGGGACTAGCGGGAGACGAGCAGTACTTC.

This chain joins TRBV2 and TRBJ1-3; 8 bases line up with TRBD1. The V gene's germline CDR1 is SNHLY and CDR2 FYNNEI. The ends lost 9 bases at V and 2 bases at J; junction bases unmatched: 12. There are 16 residues in the CDR3. CDR3 bases: TGTGCCAGTGGGGACAGGAGCATTCGACCTGGAAACACCATATATTTT. It codes for CASGDRSIRPGNTIYF.

This clonotype was found a few times. V gene TRBV7-9 combines with J gene TRBJ2-1; possible D gene TRBD1, 5 bases. V was trimmed by 4 bases and J by 6 bases, leaving 13 bases between them. The germline V gene encodes CDR1 SEHNR and CDR2 FQNEAQ (reference sequence). The CDR3 runs to 14 residues. The CDR3 DNA is TGTGCCAGCAGCTCCAGGGCCAATTCCAATGAGCAGTTCTTC. Protein: CASSSRANSNEQFF.

This chain joins TRBV4-3 and TRBJ1-3; 7 positions match TRBD1. Per the germline V gene, CDR1 is LGHNA and CDR2 is YSLEER. CDR3 length: 16 residues. J was trimmed by 2 bases and V by 0 bases; bases with no gene match: 4. CDR3 region: CASSQEDRVPGNTIYF. In DNA, the CDR3 is TGCGCCAGCAGCCAAGAAGACAGGGTACCTGGAAACACCATATATTTT.

This chain joins TRBV7-9 and TRBJ2-2; 13 bases align to TRBD2. Germline CDR1 reads SEHNR; CDR2 reads FQNEAQ (reference sequence). The V and J ends lost 6 bases and 1 base, in that order; junction bases with no gene match: 5. This CDR3 has 17 residues. The chain's CDR3 is CASRRTSGGLNTGELFF. The CDR3 coding sequence is TGTGCCAGCAGACGGACTAGCGGGGGACTGAACACCGGGGAGCTGTTTTTT.

The chain joins TRBV20-1 to TRBJ2-5; 14 positions agree with TRBD2. CDR3 length: 17 amino acids. J lost 3 bases, V lost 6 bases, and 12 bases had no gene match. CDR1 is DFQATT and CDR2 is SNEGSKA in the germline V gene (reference sequence). CDR3 bases: TGCAGTGCAACCCCGGGACTAGCGGGAGTTGGGGAAGAGACCCAGTACTTC. Translated, it gives CSATPGLAGVGEETQYF.